This paragraph covers one TCR beta chain sequence. TCRdb re-called the 5' RACE reads and catalogs CDR3 proteins one per entry, DNA excluded. The sample's table shows over 350,000 distinct CDR3 sequences. This sample was included in a study of T cells expressing NK-cell markers. Study-level background: It was sorted CD3+CD56-NKG2C+, CD3+CD56+NKG2C- and CD3+CD56+NKG2C+ T cells that provided the TCR beta repertoires.

Sequenced sample: blood T cells: a sorted CD56 or NKG2C T cell subset, CD4+ or CD8+ T cells, or bulk PBMC T cells (not recorded which). This TCR was sampled from a woman aged 45-65 years in good health.

CDR3 protein: CATTSGSVEQYF. V is TRBV12-3 or TRBV12-4 and J is TRBJ2-7. There are 12 residues in the CDR3.